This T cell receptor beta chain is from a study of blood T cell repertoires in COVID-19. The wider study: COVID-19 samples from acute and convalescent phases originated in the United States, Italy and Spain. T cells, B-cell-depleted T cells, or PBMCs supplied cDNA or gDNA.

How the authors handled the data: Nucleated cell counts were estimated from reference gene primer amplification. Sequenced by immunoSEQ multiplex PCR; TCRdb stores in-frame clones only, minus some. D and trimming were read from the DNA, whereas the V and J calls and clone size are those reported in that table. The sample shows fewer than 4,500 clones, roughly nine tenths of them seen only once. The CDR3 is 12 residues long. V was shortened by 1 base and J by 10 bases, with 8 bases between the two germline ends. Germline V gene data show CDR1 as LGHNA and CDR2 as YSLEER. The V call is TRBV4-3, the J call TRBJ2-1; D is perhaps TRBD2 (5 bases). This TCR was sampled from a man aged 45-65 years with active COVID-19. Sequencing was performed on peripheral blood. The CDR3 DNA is TGCGCCAGCAGCCAAGTACGCGGGGAGCAGTTCTTC. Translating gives CASSQVRGEQFF.